The 3 T cell receptor beta chains below all came from one sample that was sequenced in a study of somatic mutations in T cells in chronic GVHD (dated by TCRdb to 2018 to 2020). Libraries were constructed by the immunoSEQ multiplex PCR assay. TCRdb retrieved this table from immuneACCESS and kept in-frame rearrangements only. Not all clones are present; in checked studies, unresolved V genes account for under half, and no reason is known for the remainder. This sample is represented by around 13,000 clones; around four fifths of them were singletons. The ten biggest clones cover about 32% of the sample. Specimen: Vbeta20-negative CD4+ T cells from blood. The sample's cell subset or site label, in plain terms: CD4+ T cells sorted as TCR Vbeta20 negative by flow cytometry. The source is a male patient in his 50s with chronic graft-versus-host disease. After transplantation, some T cells may belong to the graft donor instead of the recipient.

This clone was recorded a few times. V and J are TRBV11-2 and TRBJ2-7, with 15 bases aligning to TRBD2. Germline lookup yields CDR1 SGHAT and CDR2 FQNNGV. The length of the CDR3 is 19 residues. V shed 5 bases, J shed 1 base, and the junction held 12 bases outside the gene matches. The CDR3 protein is CASSPSEGTSGRRSYEQYF. CDR3 DNA sequence: TGTGCCAGCAGCCCTTCCGAAGGGACTAGCGGGAGGAGATCCTACGAGCAGTACTTC.

This clone was recorded a few times. The chain is built from TRBV7-2 and TRBJ1-2; no firm D call. V was shortened by 0 bases and J by 6 bases, with 11 bases between the two germline ends. CDR1 is SGHTA, CDR2 FQGNSA, per germline. The CDR3 is made up of 14 amino acids. The CDR3 is CASSLAPLTDGYTF. The CDR3 DNA reads TGTGCCAGCAGCTTAGCCCCTCTCACGGATGGCTACACCTTC.

V and J are TRBV11-2 and TRBJ2-7; possibly TRBD1 for D (6 bases). V lost 4 bases to trimming and J lost 7 bases, with 17 bases between them. The CDR3 is 14 amino acids. The germline gives CDR1 SGHAT, CDR2 FQNNGV. CDR3 nucleotides: TGTGCCAGCAGCTCCTCCGGGACACGGAGGGAGCAGTACTTC. It translates to CASSSSGTRREQYF.